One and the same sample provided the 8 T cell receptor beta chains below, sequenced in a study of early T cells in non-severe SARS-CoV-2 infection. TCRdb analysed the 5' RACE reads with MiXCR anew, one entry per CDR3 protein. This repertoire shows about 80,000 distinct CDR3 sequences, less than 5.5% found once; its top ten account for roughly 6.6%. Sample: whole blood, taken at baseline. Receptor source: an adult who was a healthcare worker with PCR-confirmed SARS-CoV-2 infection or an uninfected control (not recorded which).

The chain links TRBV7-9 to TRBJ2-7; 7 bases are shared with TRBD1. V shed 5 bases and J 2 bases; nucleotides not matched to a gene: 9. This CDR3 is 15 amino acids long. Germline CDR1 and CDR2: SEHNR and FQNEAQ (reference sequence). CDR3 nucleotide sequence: TGTGCCAGCAGCGTGAAAGACAGGGTAGCCTACGAGCAGTACTTC. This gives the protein CASSVKDRVAYEQYF.

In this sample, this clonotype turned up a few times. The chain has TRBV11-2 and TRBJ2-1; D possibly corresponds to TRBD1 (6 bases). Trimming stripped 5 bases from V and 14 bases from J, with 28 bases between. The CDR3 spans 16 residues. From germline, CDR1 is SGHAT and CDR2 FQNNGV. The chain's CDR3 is CASSPPAGSIGGEEFF. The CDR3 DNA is TGTGCCAGCAGCCCCCCGGCCGGCTCGATAGGGGGAGAGGAGTTCTTC.

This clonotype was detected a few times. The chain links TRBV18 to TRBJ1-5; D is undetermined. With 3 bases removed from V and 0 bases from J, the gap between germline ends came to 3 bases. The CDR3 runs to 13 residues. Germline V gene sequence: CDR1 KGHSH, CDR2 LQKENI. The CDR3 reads CASSPDSNQPQHF. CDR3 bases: TGTGCCAGCTCACCGGATAGCAATCAGCCCCAGCATTTT.

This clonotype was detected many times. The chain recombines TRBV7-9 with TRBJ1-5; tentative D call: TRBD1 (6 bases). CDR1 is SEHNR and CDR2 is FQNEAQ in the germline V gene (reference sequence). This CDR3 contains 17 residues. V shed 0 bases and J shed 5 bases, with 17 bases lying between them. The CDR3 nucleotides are TGTGCCAGCAGCTTAGCGCTTGGGGGCGAGAAAGATCAGCCCCAGCATTTT. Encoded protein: CASSLALGGEKDQPQHF.

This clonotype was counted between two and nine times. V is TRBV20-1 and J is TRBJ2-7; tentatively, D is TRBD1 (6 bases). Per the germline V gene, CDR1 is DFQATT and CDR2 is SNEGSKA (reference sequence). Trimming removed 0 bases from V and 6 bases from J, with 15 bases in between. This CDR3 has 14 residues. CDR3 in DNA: TGCAGTGCTAGAGATGTAACTACAGGGACCGAGCAGTACTTC. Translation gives CSARDVTTGTEQYF.

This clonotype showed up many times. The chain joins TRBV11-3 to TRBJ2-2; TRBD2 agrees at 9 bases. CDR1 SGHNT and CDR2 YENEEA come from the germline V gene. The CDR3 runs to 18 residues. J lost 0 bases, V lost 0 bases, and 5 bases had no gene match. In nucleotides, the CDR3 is TGTGCCAGCAGCTTAGACTCCCTAGCGGGAACGAACACCGGGGAGCTGTTTTTT. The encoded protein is CASSLDSLAGTNTGELFF.

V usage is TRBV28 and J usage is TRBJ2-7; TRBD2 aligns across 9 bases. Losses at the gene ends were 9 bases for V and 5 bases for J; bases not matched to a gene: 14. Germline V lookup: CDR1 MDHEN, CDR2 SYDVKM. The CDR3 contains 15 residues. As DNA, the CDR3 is TGTGCCAGTCGAAGAGCGGGAGGCCTCCCCGACGAGCAGTACTTC. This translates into CASRRAGGLPDEQYF.

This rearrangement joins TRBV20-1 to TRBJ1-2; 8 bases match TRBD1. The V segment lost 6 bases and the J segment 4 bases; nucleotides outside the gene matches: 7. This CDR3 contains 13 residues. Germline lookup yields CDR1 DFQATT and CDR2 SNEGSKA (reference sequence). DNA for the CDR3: TGCAGTGCGGACGCAGGGGGCTCCTATGGCTACACCTTC. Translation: CSADAGGSYGYTF.